This is a list of T cell receptor beta chains from one sample in a study of cytomegalovirus exposure and HLA in healthy donors. The assay was immunoSEQ multiplex PCR, and TCRdb's table has in-frame clones only and misses some. The sample has 130,000 or so clones; around three quarters are singletons. Sequencing was carried out using PBMCs. These receptors were taken from a man between 25 and 39 years old in good health and CMV-seronegative. CDR3s include the opening cysteine and the closing phenylalanine or tryptophan. A D gene is named only where the DNA matches it firmly. Size is omitted from some rows. Given values are once, few, many or a class for expanded clones.

abundance	j_gene	v_gene	d_gene	CDR3nt	CDR3aa
NA	TRBJ1-6	TRBV12-5	TRBD1	TGTGTCCTCCATCTCGTGGGACAGGAGGGTTCACCCCTCCACTTT	CVLHLVGQEGSPLHF
NA	TRBJ1-4	TRBV4-1	TRBD1	TGCGCCAGCAGCCAAAATTCAGGGGGCCGGGGTGAAAAACTGTTTTTT	CASSQNSGGRGEKLFF
NA	TRBJ1-4	TRBV19	TRBD1	TGTGCCAGTAGCACCGGAGAAGGGACAGGGTATGAAAAACTGTTTTTT	CASSTGEGTGYEKLFF
NA	TRBJ2-7	TRBV7-6	TRBD2	TGTGCCAGCAGCAGTTCACTAGCGGAGGAAACCTACGAGCAGTACTTC	CASSSSLAEETYEQYF
NA	TRBJ1-5	TRBV6-1	NA	TGTGCCAGCAGTCTAGTGGACATTAGCAATCAGCCCCAGCATTTT	CASSLVDISNQPQHF
once	TRBJ1-2	TRBV7-9	TRBD1	TGTGCCAGCAGTTCCACTGCTGGGACAGGGACTAGCTATGGCTACACCTTC	CASSSTAGTGTSYGYTF
NA	TRBJ1-2	TRBV6-5	NA	TGTGCCAGCAGCCACGGACAGCTGGCCCCCTATGGCTACACCTTC	CASSHGQLAPYGYTF
NA	TRBJ2-7	TRBV29-1	NA	TGCAGCGTTGAAAGTGCGACTGGCTACGAGCAGTACTTC	CSVESATGYEQYF
NA	TRBJ1-2	TRBV6-5	NA	TGTGCCAGCAGTTACTCCTCGGGGGGCAGGAACTATGGCTACACCTTC	CASSYSSGGRNYGYTF
NA	TRBJ1-1	TRBV6-5	NA	TGTGCCAGCATTAGAACTGAAGCTTTCTTT	CASIRTEAFF
NA	TRBJ1-2	TRBV7-2	TRBD1	TGTGCCAGCAGCTTAACCCAAACAGGGGTTGGCTACACCTTC	CASSLTQTGVGYTF
NA	TRBJ2-2	TRBV27	NA	TGTGCCAGCAGTTTTCAAGCGGCCACCGGGGAGCTGTTTTTT	CASSFQAATGELFF
NA	TRBJ1-1	TRBV5-1	TRBD1	TGCGCCAGCAGCGGCTGGACAGGGGGCCGTCTCACTGAAGCTTTCTTT	CASSGWTGGRLTEAFF
NA	TRBJ2-2	TRBV11-2	NA	TGTGCCAGCAGCTCAAGCCGGAAACGACTCGGGGAGCTGTTTTTT	CASSSSRKRLGELFF
NA	TRBJ1-2	TRBV6-1	TRBD1	TGTGCCAGCAGTGTGGCAACAGGGGTCTATGGCTACACCTTC	CASSVATGVYGYTF
NA	TRBJ2-2	TRBV5-1	NA	TGCGCCAGCAGCCGGGACTCCCCGGGGGAGCTGTTTTTT	CASSRDSPGELFF
NA	TRBJ2-7	TRBV5-1	TRBD1	TGCGCCAGCAGCCCTGGGACAGGTTACACCTACGAGCAGTACTTC	CASSPGTGYTYEQYF
NA	TRBJ1-5	TRBV27	NA	TGTGCCAGCAGTTCCCGAATTGGGGCTCAGCCCCAGCATTTT	CASSSRIGAQPQHF
once	TRBJ2-5	TRBV27	TRBD1	TGTGCCAGCAGTTCTACAGGGGTGGAGACCCAGTACTTC	CASSSTGVETQYF
NA	TRBJ2-7	TRBV7-8	NA	TGTGCCAGCAGCAGCCCGGGACTCATCACCTACGAGCAGTACTTC	CASSSPGLITYEQYF
NA	TRBJ2-1	TRBV18	TRBD1	TGTGCCAGCTCACCGGACAGGGCGGCCAATGAGCAGTTCTTC	CASSPDRAANEQFF
NA	TRBJ2-1	TRBV5-8	TRBD2	TGTGCCAGCAGCGTTACGCCTAGCGGGGGCATTAATGAGCAGTTCTTC	CASSVTPSGGINEQFF
once	TRBJ1-3	TRBV5-1	NA	TGCGCCAGCAGCCCGGGCGGGGGTGGAAACACCATATATTTT	CASSPGGGGNTIYF
NA	TRBJ2-7	TRBV27	TRBD1	TGTGCCAGCAGTCCCAATCGGGACAGGGGGCCCGAGCAGTACTTC	CASSPNRDRGPEQYF
once	TRBJ2-7	TRBV4-3	TRBD1	TGCGCCAGCAGCCAAGGACAGGGGGACTCGTCCTACGAGCAGTACTTC	CASSQGQGDSSYEQYF
NA	TRBJ2-7	TRBV6-5	TRBD1	TGTGCCAGCAGGGACAGGGGAACCTACGAGCAGTACTTC	CASRDRGTYEQYF
NA	TRBJ2-7	TRBV7-2	TRBD2	TGTGCCAGCAGCTTTTACGGGGGGGACTCCTACGAGCAGTACTTC	CASSFYGGDSYEQYF
NA	TRBJ1-1	TRBV18	NA	TGTGCCAGCTCACCACTCTCAACAGGCCCCTTGGAAGCTTTCTTT	CASSPLSTGPLEAFF
NA	TRBJ2-3	TRBV5-1	TRBD2	TGCGCCAGCAGCCAAGTAGCGGGAGGGACAGATACGCAGTATTTT	CASSQVAGGTDTQYF
NA	TRBJ2-1	TRBV29-1	NA	TGCAGCGTTCCTGGGACTGGAAACGGCCCTGAGCAGTTCTTC	CSVPGTGNGPEQFF
NA	TRBJ2-5	TRBV5-4	TRBD2	TGTGCCAGCAGCTTTGGGGCTAGCGGAGAAGAGACCCAGTACTTC	CASSFGASGEETQYF
NA	TRBJ1-5	TRBV23-1	TRBD1	TGCGCCAGCAGTCCCCGGTATCCGACAGGGGTCGTCAATCAGCCCCAGCATTTT	CASSPRYPTGVVNQPQHF
NA	TRBJ1-1	TRBV5-1	NA	TGCGCCAGCAGCTTGGACATTATGAACACTGAAGCTTTCTTT	CASSLDIMNTEAFF
NA	TRBJ2-7	TRBV2	TRBD1	TGTGCCAGCAGTGACAGGGACAGGGGGCTTCACGAGCAGTACTTC	CASSDRDRGLHEQYF
NA	TRBJ2-2	TRBV6-6	TRBD1	TGTGCCAGCAGGCCGCCGGGACAGACAACCGGGGAGCTGTTTTTT	CASRPPGQTTGELFF
few	TRBJ1-5	TRBV18	NA	TGTGCCAGCTCACCACAAACAGTAAGCAATCAGCCCCAGCATTTT	CASSPQTVSNQPQHF
NA	TRBJ1-5	TRBV6-6	NA	TGTGCCAGCAGTTCCAGGGAACAGCCCCAGCATTTT	CASSSREQPQHF
NA	TRBJ2-2	TRBV6-5	TRBD1	TGTGCCAGCAGACATTACAGGGGATACACCGGGGAGCTGTTTTTT	CASRHYRGYTGELFF
NA	TRBJ1-5	TRBV28	NA	TGTGCCAGCAGTTGGACTACCTCTCGCAATCAGCCCCAGCATTTT	CASSWTTSRNQPQHF
NA	TRBJ2-1	TRBV10-3	TRBD2	TGTGCCATAGGACTAGCGGAATCCTACAATGAGCAGTTCTTC	CAIGLAESYNEQFF
NA	TRBJ2-1	TRBV9	TRBD2	TGTGCCAGCAGAGCCCTAGCGGGAGGGCGCAATGAGCAGTTCTTC	CASRALAGGRNEQFF
NA	TRBJ2-7	TRBV2	TRBD1	TGTGCCAGCAGTGGGACAGGTCAGAAAGCGCAGTACTTC	CASSGTGQKAQYF
NA	TRBJ2-7	TRBV12-2	NA	TGTGCAAGTCGTCAGACCGGGACAGGATCCTACGAGCAGTACTTC	CASRQTGTGSYEQYF
once	TRBJ2-7	TRBV7-9	TRBD1	TGTGCCAGCAGCTCACCGGACAGGAACCTCTACGAGCAGTACTTC	CASSSPDRNLYEQYF
NA	TRBJ1-4	TRBV11-2	TRBD1	TGTGCCAGCAGCTCAAAAACAGGGGGCTCAACTAATGAAAAACTGTTTTTT	CASSSKTGGSTNEKLFF
few	TRBJ1-4	TRBV6-1	NA	TGTGCCAGCAGTGAAGCGGGGTACAGGAATGAAAAACTGTTTTTT	CASSEAGYRNEKLFF
NA	TRBJ2-5	TRBV5-1	TRBD1	TGCGCCAGCAGCGAGGGACAGGACAGAGACGCCCAGTACTTC	CASSEGQDRDAQYF
few	TRBJ1-2	TRBV5-1	TRBD1	TGCGCCAGCAGCCCGGAGGGACAGGGCTTTGGCTACACCTTC	CASSPEGQGFGYTF
NA	TRBJ1-2	TRBV19	NA	TGTGCCAGTAGGAAAGACAGGTCTGGCTACACCTTC	CASRKDRSGYTF
NA	TRBJ1-1	TRBV4-3	TRBD1	TGCGCCAGCAGCCAAGATTTAGGTATTGGGACAGGCCTAATGAACACTGAAGCTTTCTTT	CASSQDLGIGTGLMNTEAFF
NA	TRBJ2-1	TRBV5-4	NA	TGTGCCAGCAGCTTGGTCCAGGGGAGAAATGAGCAGTTCTTC	CASSLVQGRNEQFF
NA	TRBJ2-1	TRBV5-1	TRBD1	TGCGCCAGCAGCAACACAGGGGGTAGCTCCTACAATGAGCAGTTCTTC	CASSNTGGSSYNEQFF
NA	TRBJ1-2	TRBV27	TRBD1	TGTGCCAGCAGTTTGGCCGGGACAGGGGTTCGGGGCTACACCTTC	CASSLAGTGVRGYTF
NA	TRBJ2-2	TRBV27	TRBD2	TGTGCCAGCAGTCTGCTAGCGGGAGATACCGGGGAGCTGTTTTTT	CASSLLAGDTGELFF
NA	TRBJ1-4	TRBV4-3	TRBD1	TGCGCCAGCAGCCGAACCGGGACAGACACCTCAACTAATGAAAAACTGTTTTTT	CASSRTGTDTSTNEKLFF
NA	TRBJ2-1	TRBV28	NA	TGTGCCAGCAGTTTCAGGGGAAATGAGCAGTTCTTC	CASSFRGNEQFF